This T cell receptor beta chain is from a study of cytomegalovirus exposure and HLA in healthy donors. Worth noting for this clone: No antigen is known for it.

Study-level points and caveats: A later analysis found TCR association rates differed by HLA locus, highest for DRB1 and lowest for HLA-C. Indistinguishable V segments, including TRBV6-2 and TRBV6-3, were excluded. Most TCR sequences showed up rarely, but some public TCRs showed up in many donors.

PCR was performed using 60 Vbeta and 13 Jbeta primers. Measured with immunoSEQ multiplex PCR; TCRdb has only the in-frame clones, and not every one. The data show about 140,000 clones, approximately 10% seen once. Everyone who donated was a healthy bone marrow donor. Germline loops: CDR1 MNHNY, CDR2 SVGAGI (reference sequence). V lost 4 bases, J lost 5 bases, and 5 bases stayed unmatched. There are 14 residues in the CDR3. The chain has TRBV6-6 and TRBJ2-5; 9 bases are a match to TRBD2. The specimen sequenced was PBMCs. The source of this sequence is a woman aged 40 to 55 in good health and CMV-seropositive. The CDR3 nucleotides are TGTGCCAGCAGTTCTGCTAGCGGGGATGAGACCCAGTACTTC. This translates into CASSSASGDETQYF.